This entry describes one T cell receptor beta chain. Its antigen is undetermined. An equimolar mix of two oligonucleotides served as the beta constant-region primer for TRBC1 and TRBC2. Nested alpha and beta constant-region primers with the SP2 primer drove four PCR rounds on ligated cDNA. MiXCR, applied by TCRdb to the UMI-ligation and nested PCR reads, yields one record per CDR3 protein. This repertoire shows around 140,000 distinct CDR3 sequences, approximately 20% found once; its top ten account for 0.6% to 0.8%. The CDR3 covers 13 residues. CDR1 is DFQATT and CDR2 is SNEGSKA in the germline V gene (reference sequence). V dropped 4 bases and J dropped 5; count of bases not matched to a gene: 6. This sample stems from a study of naive and memory T cell subsets. Study-wide results and caveats: There was no ground truth to check naive and memory subset results. A few larger clonotypes appeared in naive repertoires, especially CD8, possibly memory cells re-expressing CD45RA.

This receptor was identified in a human donor in good health. The V call is TRBV20-1, the J call TRBJ2-5; 8 bases are shared with TRBD2. Sequenced: naive CD8+ T cells from blood. The CDR3 reads CSAIWSGSETQYF. In nucleotides, the CDR3 is TGCAGTGCTATATGGAGCGGGAGTGAGACCCAGTACTTC.